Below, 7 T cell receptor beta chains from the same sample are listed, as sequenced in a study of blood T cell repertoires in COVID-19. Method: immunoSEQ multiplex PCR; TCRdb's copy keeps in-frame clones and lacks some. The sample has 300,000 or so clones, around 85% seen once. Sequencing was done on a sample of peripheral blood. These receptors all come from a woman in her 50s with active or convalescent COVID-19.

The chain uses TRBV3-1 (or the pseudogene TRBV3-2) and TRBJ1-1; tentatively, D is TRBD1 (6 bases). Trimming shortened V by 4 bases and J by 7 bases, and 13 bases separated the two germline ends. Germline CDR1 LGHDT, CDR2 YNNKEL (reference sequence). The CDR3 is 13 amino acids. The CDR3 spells CASSRRGGGEAFF. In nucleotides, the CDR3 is TGTGCCAGCAGCCGGCGGGGGGGCGGTGAAGCTTTCTTT.

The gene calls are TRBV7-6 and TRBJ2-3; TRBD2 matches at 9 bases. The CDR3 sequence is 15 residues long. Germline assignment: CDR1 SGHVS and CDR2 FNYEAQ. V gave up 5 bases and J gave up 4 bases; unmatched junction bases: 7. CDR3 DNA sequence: TGTGCCAGCAGCCCCGGGGTAGCGGGAGCAGATACGCAGTATTTT. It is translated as CASSPGVAGADTQYF. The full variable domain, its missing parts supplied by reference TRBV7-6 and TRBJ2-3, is GAGVSQSPRYKVTKRGQDVALRCDPISGHVSLYWYRQALGQGPEFLTYFNYEAQQDKSGLPNDRFSAERPEGSISTLTIQRTEQRDSAMYRCASSPGVAGADTQYFGPGTRLTVL.

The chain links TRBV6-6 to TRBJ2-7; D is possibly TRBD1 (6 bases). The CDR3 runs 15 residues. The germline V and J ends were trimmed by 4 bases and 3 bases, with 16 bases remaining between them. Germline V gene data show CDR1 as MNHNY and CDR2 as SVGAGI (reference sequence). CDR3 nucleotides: TGTGCCAGCAGTTTCACACAGGGCGGAATCTACGAGCAGTACTTC. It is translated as CASSFTQGGIYEQYF.

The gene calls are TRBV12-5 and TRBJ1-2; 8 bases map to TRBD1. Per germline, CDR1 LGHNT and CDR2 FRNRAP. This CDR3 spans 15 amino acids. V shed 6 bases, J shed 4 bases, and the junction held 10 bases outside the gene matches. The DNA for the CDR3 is TGTGCTAGTGGCCTAACCGGGACAGGACCCTATGGCTACACCTTC. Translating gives CASGLTGTGPYGYTF. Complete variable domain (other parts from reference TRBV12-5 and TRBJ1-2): DARVTQTPRHKVTEMGQEVTMRCQPILGHNTVFWYRQTMMQGLELLAYFRNRAPLDDSGMPKDRFSAEMPDATLATLKIQPSEPRDSAVYFCASGLTGTGPYGYTFGSGTRLTVV.

Here the CDR3 DNA reads TGCGCCAGCAGCCTCCCCGGGACAGGGAATGAAAAACTGTTTTTT. Its protein product is CASSLPGTGNEKLFF. J is TRBJ1-4 and V is TRBV10-2, with 9 bases identical to TRBD1. This CDR3 is built from 15 residues. Trimming took 6 bases from V and 5 from J; bases not matched to a gene: 7. Looked up from germline, CDR1 is WSHSY and CDR2 is SAAADI.

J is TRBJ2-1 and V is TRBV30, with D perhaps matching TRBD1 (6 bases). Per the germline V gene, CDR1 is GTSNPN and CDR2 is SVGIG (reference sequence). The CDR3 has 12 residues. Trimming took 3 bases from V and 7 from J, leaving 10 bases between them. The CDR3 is CAWSKTGNEQFF. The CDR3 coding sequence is TGTGCCTGGAGCAAAACAGGGAATGAGCAGTTCTTC.

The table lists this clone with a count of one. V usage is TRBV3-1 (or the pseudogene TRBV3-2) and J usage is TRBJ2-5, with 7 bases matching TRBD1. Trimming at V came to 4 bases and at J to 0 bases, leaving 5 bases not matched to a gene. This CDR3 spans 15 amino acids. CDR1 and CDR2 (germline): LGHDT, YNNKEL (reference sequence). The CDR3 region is CASSPGTVNQETQYF. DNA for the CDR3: TGTGCCAGCAGCCCTGGGACAGTTAACCAAGAGACCCAGTACTTC.